The 22 T cell receptor beta chains listed next were all sequenced from one sample in a study of blood T cell repertoires in COVID-19 (dated by TCRdb to 2018 to 2020). Receptors were amplified or captured by the immunoSEQ multiplex PCR assay. The table was pulled from immuneACCESS by TCRdb, which kept in-frame rearrangements only. Such tables lose some clones; where checked, under half of the loss comes from unresolved V genes, and the rest has no known cause. The sample includes fewer than 400,000 clones, with 80% to 90% observed a single time. Around 8.9% of the sample belongs to the ten largest clones. Sequencing was done on a sample of PBMCs or T cells enriched from blood (not recorded which). The source of these receptors is a woman aged 18-35 years who had recovered from COVID-19.

The DNA of the CDR3 is TGTGCCAGCAGCCAAGCGCTACAGGGGCAGCCCCAGCATTTT. This encodes CASSQALQGQPQHF. V is TRBV3-1 (or the pseudogene TRBV3-2) and J is TRBJ1-5; 7 bases agree with TRBD1. This CDR3 contains 14 residues. Trimming took 1 base from V and 7 from J; bases not matched to a gene: 4. The germline CDR1 and CDR2 sequences are LGHDT and YNNKEL (reference sequence).

There are a few counts of this clone. The J gene is TRBJ1-1, the V gene TRBV7-9; tentatively, D is TRBD1 (6 bases). The CDR3 totals 15 residues. Germline V lookup: CDR1 SEHNR, CDR2 FQNEAQ (reference sequence). V was clipped by 5 bases and J by 0 bases, with 13 bases between them. The CDR3, as DNA: TGTGCCAGCAGCCCGCGACAGGCGTTGAACACTGAAGCTTTCTTT. Amino acids: CASSPRQALNTEAFF. The full variable domain, in which reference TRBV7-9 and TRBJ1-1 provide the parts outside the CDR3, is DTGVSQNPRHKITKRGQNVTFRCDPISEHNRLYWYRQTLGQGPEFLTYFQNEAQLEKSRLLSDRFSAERPKGSFSTLEIQRTEQGDSAMYLCASSPRQALNTEAFFGQGTRLTVV.

The J gene is TRBJ2-6, the V gene TRBV13, with D perhaps TRBD1 (5 bases). V dropped 4 bases and J dropped 2 bases, with 12 bases sitting between them. CDR1 is PRHDT and CDR2 is FYEKMQ in the germline V gene (reference sequence). CDR3 length: 16 residues. The CDR3 spells CASSWGRVAGANVLTF. In DNA, the CDR3 is TGTGCCAGCAGCTGGGGCAGGGTGGCTGGGGCCAACGTCCTGACTTTC.

The chain links TRBV19 to TRBJ1-4; 10 bases map to TRBD1. V lost 6 bases to trimming and J lost 2 bases; unmatched junction nucleotides: 3. Per germline, CDR1 LNHDA and CDR2 SQIVND (reference sequence). The CDR3 is made up of 15 amino acids. CDR3 sequence reads: CASSEGQGTNEKLFF. CDR3 nucleotides: TGTGCCAGTAGCGAGGGACAGGGGACTAATGAAAAACTGTTTTTT.

The gene calls are TRBV7-6 and TRBJ2-7, with 14 bases aligning to TRBD2. Germline CDR1 reads SGHVS; CDR2 reads FNYEAQ. The J segment lost 1 base and the V segment lost 6 bases, leaving 11 bases of the junction unmatched. There are 18 residues in the CDR3. The CDR3 is CASSPGTSGGVLSYEQYF. The CDR3 DNA reads TGTGCCAGCAGTCCGGGGACTAGCGGGGGCGTTCTTTCCTACGAGCAGTACTTC.

This clone occurred once. The same CDR3 also results from other DNA sequences found in this sample. The chain has TRBV5-1 and TRBJ2-2; TRBD2 is a possible D gene (7 bases). V shed 0 bases and J shed 3 bases, with 9 bases lying between them. Per germline, CDR1 SGHRS and CDR2 YFSETQ. The CDR3 contains 15 residues. The CDR3 nucleotides are TGCGCCAGCAGCTTGGGCGGGGGCGACACCGGGGAGCTGTTTTTT. This gives the protein CASSLGGGDTGELFF. The entire variable domain, with the rest obtained from reference TRBV5-1 and TRBJ2-2, is as follows: KAGVTQTPRYLIKTRGQQVTLSCSPISGHRSVSWYQQTPGQGLQFLFEYFSETQRNKGNFPGRFSGRQFSNSRSEMNVSTLELGDSALYLCASSLGGGDTGELFFGEGSRLTVL.

The J gene is TRBJ1-2, the V gene TRBV5-5; 8 positions agree with TRBD1. This CDR3 contains 14 residues. Germline lookup yields CDR1 SGHKS and CDR2 YYEKEE (reference sequence). Trimming took 2 bases from V and 6 from J; bases not matched to a gene: 6. The CDR3 bases are TGTGCCAGCAGCTTACAGGGGGTCCAGAATGGCTACACCTTC. Translating gives CASSLQGVQNGYTF.

V is TRBV7-2 and J is TRBJ2-7; 7 nucleotides match TRBD1. Germline CDR1 SGHTA, CDR2 FQGNSA. The CDR3 has 17 residues. The V and J ends lost 5 bases and 3 bases, in that order; junction bases with no gene match: 16. The CDR3 DNA reads as TGTGCCAGCAGCCGTCAAGCGACAGGGATCGGCCTCTACGAGCAGTACTTC. Amino acids: CASSRQATGIGLYEQYF.

J is TRBJ2-7 and V is TRBV12-3 or TRBV12-4; a possible D gene is TRBD2 (7 bases). The V and J ends lost 6 bases and 6 bases respectively, with 15 bases between them. The CDR3 consists of 13 residues. In nucleotides, the CDR3 is TGTGCCAGCAGACGACCGGCGGGGGCCGAGCAGTACTTC. Protein product: CASRRPAGAEQYF.

The J gene is TRBJ2-7, the V gene TRBV27; TRBD1 matches at 8 bases. The CDR3 is 17 amino acids. The V segment lost 3 bases and the J segment 0 bases; nucleotides outside the gene matches: 10. Germline assignment: CDR1 MNHEY and CDR2 SMNVEV (reference sequence). The CDR3 DNA reads TGTGCCAGCAGTTTTTCTCGGACAGGGAAAGCCTCCTACGAGCAGTACTTC. Translating gives CASSFSRTGKASYEQYF.

The sample holds one count of this clone. The chain links TRBV4-2 to TRBJ1-4; maybe TRBD1 (6 bases). The germline V gene encodes CDR1 LGHNA and CDR2 YNFKEQ. The CDR3 length is 16 residues. The germline V and J ends were trimmed by 3 bases and 5 bases, with 16 bases remaining between them. The CDR3, as DNA: TGTGCCAGCAGCCACGCCGGCGGTACAGGGAATGAAAAACTGTTTTTT. This translates into CASSHAGGTGNEKLFF.

The chain is built from TRBV19 and TRBJ1-5, with D possibly TRBD1 on 5 matching bases. The V and J ends lost 2 bases and 4 bases respectively, with 15 bases between them. From germline, CDR1 is LNHDA and CDR2 SQIVND (reference sequence). The CDR3 runs to 16 residues. The chain's CDR3 is CASSISKGQLNQPQHF. CDR3 coding DNA: TGTGCCAGTAGTATAAGTAAGGGGCAGCTAAATCAGCCCCAGCATTTT.

The chain recombines TRBV7-9 with TRBJ1-6; 7 positions match TRBD1. CDR1 is SEHNR, CDR2 FQNEAQ, per germline (reference sequence). CDR3 length: 16 residues. Germline trimming cut 3 bases from V and 8 bases from J; bases unmatched to any gene: 10. The CDR3 reads CASSFGLGTVDSPLHF. The CDR3 DNA follows: TGTGCCAGCAGCTTTGGCCTGGGGACAGTGGATTCACCCCTCCACTTT.

V and J are TRBV5-8 and TRBJ1-1, with a possible D match to TRBD1 (6 bases). The V gene's germline CDR1 is SGHTS and CDR2 YDEGEE. The length of the CDR3 is 13 residues. Trimming removed 4 bases at V and 3 bases at J, with 10 bases between. CDR3 nucleotide sequence: TGTGCCAGCAGCCAACAGGGATACACTGAAGCTTTCTTT. Encoded protein: CASSQQGYTEAFF.

This chain uses TRBV27 with TRBJ2-1, with 7 bases lining up with TRBD2. This CDR3 comprises 14 residues. V lost 6 bases, J lost 2 bases, and 4 bases stayed unmatched. Germline loops: CDR1 MNHEY, CDR2 SMNVEV (reference sequence). Written as DNA, the CDR3 is TGTGCCAGCAGGAGAGCGGGAACCTACAATGAGCAGTTCTTC. Encoded protein: CASRRAGTYNEQFF.

The chain recombines TRBV12-3 or TRBV12-4 with TRBJ1-2; D not certain. V lost 0 bases and J 4 bases, leaving 3 bases between the germline ends. The CDR3 is made up of 12 amino acids. The CDR3 spells CASSLALYGYTF. The CDR3 bases are TGTGCCAGCAGTTTAGCCCTCTATGGCTACACCTTC.

This clone was recorded at least ten times. The chain has TRBV21-1 and TRBJ2-7; the listed D gene, TRBD1, was not tested against the DNA. TRBV21-1 is classified as a pseudogene. This CDR3 has 13 amino acids. CDR3 sequence reads: CATRLRARYEQYF. The DNA of the CDR3 is TGTGCCACCCGACTCAGGGCTCGATACGAGCAGTACTTC.

V and J are TRBV2 and TRBJ2-2, with 9 bases identical to TRBD1. The V gene's germline CDR1 is SNHLY and CDR2 FYNNEI. The CDR3 is made up of 16 amino acids. The ends lost 8 bases at V and 3 bases at J; junction bases unmatched: 10. The CDR3, as DNA: TGTGCCAGCTCCGGGACAGGGACCGGAGACACCGGGGAGCTGTTTTTT. Its protein is CASSGTGTGDTGELFF.

V and J are TRBV3-1 (or the pseudogene TRBV3-2) and TRBJ2-7, with 11 bases matching TRBD2. The CDR3 extends over 15 amino acids. Trimming took 4 bases from V and 2 from J; bases not matched to a gene: 4. From germline, CDR1 is LGHDT and CDR2 YNNKEL (reference sequence). The CDR3 reads CASSRGLAEPYEQYF. The CDR3 DNA reads as TGTGCCAGCAGCCGGGGACTAGCGGAGCCCTACGAGCAGTACTTC.

The chain has TRBV18 and TRBJ1-3; no clear D. The germline V gene encodes CDR1 KGHSH and CDR2 LQKENI. Trimming removed 1 base from V and 9 bases from J, with 7 bases in between. The CDR3 has 12 residues. CDR3 region: CASSPLDSTIYF. The CDR3 DNA follows: TGTGCCAGCTCACCACTTGACTCCACCATATATTTT.

The chain joins TRBV11-2 to TRBJ2-1, with 10 bases that match TRBD1. The germline gives CDR1 SGHAT, CDR2 FQNNGV. Losses at the gene ends were 5 bases for V and 6 bases for J; bases not matched to a gene: 19. The CDR3 extends over 19 amino acids. CDR3 amino acids: CASSALGVGDRGRLNEQFF. The DNA for the CDR3 is TGTGCCAGCAGCGCCCTAGGGGTGGGTGACAGGGGGCGCCTCAATGAGCAGTTCTTC.

This chain links TRBV19 with TRBJ1-2; D is possibly TRBD1 (6 bases). The germline CDR1 and CDR2 sequences are LNHDA and SQIVND (reference sequence). The CDR3 runs 13 residues. The V and J ends lost 5 bases and 3 bases respectively, with 10 bases between them. The CDR3 nucleotides are TGTGCCAGTAGTTACAGGGAGTACTATGGCTACACCTTC. It encodes CASSYREYYGYTF.